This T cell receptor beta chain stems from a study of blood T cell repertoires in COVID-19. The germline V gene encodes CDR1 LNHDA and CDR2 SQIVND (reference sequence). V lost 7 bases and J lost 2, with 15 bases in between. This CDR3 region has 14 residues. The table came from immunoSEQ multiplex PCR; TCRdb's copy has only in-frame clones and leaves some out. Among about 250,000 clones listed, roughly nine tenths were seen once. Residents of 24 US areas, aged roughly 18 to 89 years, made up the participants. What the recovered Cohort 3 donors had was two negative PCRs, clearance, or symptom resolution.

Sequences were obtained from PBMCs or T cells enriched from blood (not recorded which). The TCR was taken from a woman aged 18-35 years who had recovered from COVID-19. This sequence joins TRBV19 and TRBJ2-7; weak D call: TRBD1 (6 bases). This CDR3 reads CASTRTVGAYEQYF. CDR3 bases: TGTGCCAGTACCAGGACAGTGGGGGCCTACGAGCAGTACTTC.